The 10 T cell receptor beta chains reported below all come from one sample, sequenced in a study of vaccination effects on CD4 cells after COVID-19 (dated by TCRdb to the early 2020s). The library was built by means of the immunoSEQ multiplex PCR assay. TCRdb holds this immuneACCESS table with in-frame rearrangements only. Some clones are missing; in checked studies, unresolved V genes explain under half, and the rest has no known cause. Here the sample has under 80,000 clones; about three quarters occur a single time. The top ten hold roughly 1.2% of the sample. In the ViraFEST assay, PBMC were stimulated with viral peptide pools, and antigen-specific CD4+ T cell clonotypes were then identified by expansion using TCR sequencing. After less than 13 days of culture, CD4+ T cells were isolated with the EasySep CD4+ T cell isolation kit. Participants received two doses of either the BNT162b2 or the mRNA-1273 mRNA SARS-CoV-2 vaccine.

Their target antigens are unknown. The sequences come from CD4+ T cells from PBMCs cultured with HCoV-229E spike peptides, collected after COVID-19 vaccination. This sample's cell subset or site label indicates: HCoV-229E spike overlapping peptide pool stimulation. The receptors originated from a human donor who received a COVID-19 vaccine.

The chain joins TRBV7-2 to TRBJ1-1, with TRBD1 matching 7 bases. V shed 5 bases and J 5 bases; nucleotides not matched to a gene: 14. Per germline, CDR1 SGHTA and CDR2 FQGNSA. The CDR3 contains 16 residues. CDR3 nucleotides: TGTGCCAGCAGCCCGCGACAGGGCCGTGGGGGAACTGAAGCTTTCTTT. This encodes CASSPRQGRGGTEAFF.

This clone has more than one count but fewer than ten. V usage is TRBV7-2 and J usage is TRBJ1-1, with a possible D match to TRBD1 (5 bases). The germline gives CDR1 SGHTA, CDR2 FQGNSA. V lost 5 bases and J lost 4, with 17 bases in between. This CDR3 comprises 15 residues. For the CDR3, the DNA is TGTGCCAGCAGCCCCCACGGTGGTGGGGGCACTGAAGCTTTCTTT. Its translation is CASSPHGGGGTEAFF.

Written as DNA, the CDR3 is TGTGCCAGCCCAATCCCCCCGGCAGGCAGCGACACAGATACGCAGTATTTT. This codes for CASPIPPAGSDTDTQYF. The chain recombines TRBV5-8 with TRBJ2-3; the D is unclear. Germline V lookup: CDR1 SGHTS, CDR2 YDEGEE. Trimming pared 7 bases from V and 2 bases from J, leaving 23 bases between. This CDR3 is 17 amino acids long.

This chain joins TRBV10-3 and TRBJ1-1; 9 bases are shared with TRBD1. CDR1 and CDR2 (germline): ENHRY, SYGVKD. The CDR3 has 14 amino acids. Trimming removed 4 bases from V and 6 bases from J; junction bases left unmatched: 6. CDR3 amino acids: CAISGGQGPAEAFF. As DNA, the CDR3 is TGTGCCATCAGTGGTGGACAGGGGCCCGCTGAAGCTTTCTTT.

This clone was detected only once. This sequence joins TRBV5-8 and TRBJ2-3; no clear D. Trimming left V 7 bases short and J 4 bases short, with 28 bases between. From germline, CDR1 is SGHTS and CDR2 YDEGEE. This CDR3 contains 18 residues. CDR3 coding DNA: TGTGCCAGCCCCTGGCCCCCTTTAGCTCGAGGAAGCCCAGATACGCAGTATTTT. Translating it yields CASPWPPLARGSPDTQYF.

V usage is TRBV2 and J usage is TRBJ1-2; 8 positions agree with TRBD1. Germline lookup yields CDR1 SNHLY and CDR2 FYNNEI. The CDR3 is 14 residues long. V lost 6 bases to trimming and J lost 6 bases; unmatched junction nucleotides: 9. The CDR3 here is CASSVQGGGDGYTF. Here the CDR3 DNA reads TGTGCCAGCAGCGTACAGGGGGGAGGCGATGGCTACACCTTC.

The J gene is TRBJ1-5, the V gene TRBV19; 10 nucleotides match TRBD1. Trimming removed 9 bases from V and 3 bases from J; junction bases left unmatched: 11. The CDR3 has 16 amino acids. Germline V CDR1 and CDR2: LNHDA, SQIVND (reference sequence). The CDR3 DNA reads TGTGCCAGAGGCGGGGAGACAGGGGGCAACAATCAGCCCCAGCATTTT. Translated: CARGGETGGNNQPQHF.

This clone came up a few times. The V call is TRBV5-1, the J call TRBJ2-2; maybe TRBD2 (6 bases). This CDR3 contains 15 residues. CDR1 is SGHRS, CDR2 YFSETQ, per germline. V was cut by 3 bases and J by 4 bases, with 13 bases left in between. CDR3 in amino acids: CASSSLRGSTGELFF. The CDR3 DNA sequence: TGCGCCAGCAGCTCCCTCCGGGGGAGCACCGGGGAGCTGTTTTTT. The whole variable domain, remainder taken from reference TRBV5-1 and TRBJ2-2, is KAGVTQTPRYLIKTRGQQVTLSCSPISGHRSVSWYQQTPGQGLQFLFEYFSETQRNKGNFPGRFSGRQFSNSRSEMNVSTLELGDSALYLCASSSLRGSTGELFFGEGSRLTVL.

The V and J genes are TRBV6-2 or TRBV6-3 and TRBJ1-5, with D possibly matching TRBD1 (5 bases). Germline V gene lookup returns CDR1 MNHEY and CDR2 SVGEGT. The CDR3 sequence is 17 residues long. Between the trimmed V and J ends, which lost 6 bases and 4 bases, there was a span of 22 bases. The CDR3 loop reads CASSPMDGGRENQPQHF. In DNA form, the CDR3 reads TGTGCCAGCAGCCCTATGGATGGGGGACGGGAAAATCAGCCCCAGCATTTT.

As concerns this clone: At one end the junction does not follow the germline gene, possibly because of a read error. The V call is TRBV5-1, the J call TRBJ1-3; D call uncertain. CDR3 length: 12 residues. Germline V lookup: CDR1 SGHRS, CDR2 YFSETQ. CDR3 coding DNA: TGCGCCAGCAGCTTGGGGGGAAATACCATATATTTT. Translated, it gives CASSLGGNTIYF.